The 5 T cell receptor beta chains in this list originate from one sample, sequenced in a study of blood T cell repertoires in COVID-19. Sequencing was performed with immunoSEQ multiplex PCR; in TCRdb, only in-frame clones are kept and a portion is missing. The table lists about 200,000 clones, about 86% of them singletons. Sequencing used PBMCs or T cells enriched from blood (not recorded which). The receptors derive from a woman in her forties with acute COVID-19.

The chain uses TRBV3-1 (or the pseudogene TRBV3-2) and TRBJ2-7; TRBD1 might be the D (6 bases). This CDR3 is 14 amino acids long. Trimming cost V 0 bases and J 3 bases, with 9 bases left between them. In germline, CDR1 is LGHDT, CDR2 YNNKEL (reference sequence). The CDR3, as DNA: TGTGCCAGCAGCCAAGATGGGACAATCTACGAGCAGTACTTC. It codes for CASSQDGTIYEQYF.

V and J are TRBV28 and TRBJ1-4; tentative D call: TRBD1 (6 bases). V was shortened by 5 bases and J by 8 bases, with 15 bases between the two germline ends. Germline V gene lookup returns CDR1 MDHEN and CDR2 SYDVKM. The CDR3 has 14 residues. CDR3 sequence: CASSKKGEREKLFF. CDR3 coding DNA: TGTGCCAGCAGTAAAAAGGGGGAGAGGGAAAAACTGTTTTTT.

The rearrangement joins TRBV7-6 to TRBJ1-5, with TRBD1 matching over 7 bases. The CDR3 is 15 amino acids. J was trimmed by 0 bases and V by 5 bases; bases with no gene match: 4. Germline V lookup: CDR1 SGHVS, CDR2 FNYEAQ. Here the CDR3 reads CASSLGTASNQPQHF. DNA of the CDR3: TGTGCCAGCAGCCTTGGGACAGCTAGCAATCAGCCCCAGCATTTT.

The rearrangement joins TRBV27 to TRBJ2-1; D ambiguous. The CDR3 spans 15 residues. CDR1 MNHEY and CDR2 SMNVEV come from the germline V gene (reference sequence). Deletions cut 0 bases from V and 2 bases from J, with 8 bases between. CDR3 residues: CASSLSLSAYNEQFF. DNA for the CDR3: TGTGCCAGCAGTTTATCTTTGAGTGCCTACAATGAGCAGTTCTTC.

The chain has TRBV3-1 (or the pseudogene TRBV3-2) and TRBJ2-7; D remains ambiguous. Looked up from germline, CDR1 is LGHDT and CDR2 is YNNKEL (reference sequence). Trimming stripped 0 bases from V and 0 bases from J, with 6 bases between. The CDR3 is made up of 14 amino acids. CDR3 region: CASSQDFLSYEQYF. CDR3 nucleotides: TGTGCCAGCAGCCAAGATTTCCTCTCCTACGAGCAGTACTTC.